Listed here is a single TCR beta chain. The antigen is not known. V was cut by 1 base and J by 4 bases, with 16 bases left in between. CDR1 is SEHNR and CDR2 is FQNEAQ in the germline V gene (reference sequence). The CDR3 sequence is 16 residues long. The data stem from a study of cytomegalovirus exposure and HLA in healthy donors. Amplification used 60 Vbeta primers and 13 Jbeta primers. Produced via immunoSEQ multiplex PCR; TCRdb's table is partial and in-frame only. Of hundreds of thousands of clones in the sample, approximately 80% were seen once. Broader study findings: Cytomegalovirus status, reportedly, was diagnosed with high specificity and sensitivity by the classifier.

The chain joins TRBV7-9 to TRBJ1-1; D may be TRBD1 (5 bases). This TCR came from a girl aged 5-17 years in good health and CMV-seronegative. Sequencing was performed on PBMCs. CDR3 region: CASSLGVGGSPTEAFF. Written as DNA, the CDR3 is TGTGCCAGCAGCTTAGGGGTCGGGGGTTCGCCCACTGAAGCTTTCTTT.